One and the same sample provided the 30 T cell receptor beta chains below, sequenced in a study of somatic mutations in cytotoxic T cells in rheumatoid arthritis. TCRdb's table, derived via immunoSEQ multiplex PCR, lists solely in-frame clones and lacks some. The sample lists almost 15,000 clones; over 60% were seen once. Material for sequencing was CD8+ T cells sorted from blood. The receptors were sampled from an adult with rheumatoid arthritis.

The chain joins TRBV13 to TRBJ1-2, with a tentative D call TRBD1 (5 bases). The CDR3 covers 14 residues. V was clipped by 2 bases and J by 7 bases, with 14 bases between them. CDR1 PRHDT and CDR2 FYEKMQ come from the germline V gene (reference sequence). The CDR3 DNA reads TGTGCCAGCAGCTTAATAAGGGGCAAGGGTGGCTACACCTTC. As protein: CASSLIRGKGGYTF.

This clone was observed a handful of times. V gene TRBV7-9 combines with J gene TRBJ1-1; D gene ambiguous. The CDR3 sequence is 13 residues long. CDR1 and CDR2 (germline): SEHNR, FQNEAQ (reference sequence). Deletions cut 1 base from V and 4 bases from J, with 7 bases between. The CDR3 region is CASSLDIGTEAFF. The CDR3 coding sequence is TGTGCCAGCAGCTTAGATATCGGCACTGAAGCTTTCTTT.

The rearrangement joins TRBV7-3 to TRBJ1-1; D uncertain. Germline loops: CDR1 SGHTA, CDR2 FQGTGA. V was cut by 8 bases and J by 3 bases, with 13 bases left in between. CDR3 size: 13 residues. The CDR3 DNA reads as TGTGCCAGCTCAACGGTTGAGCACACTGAAGCTTTCTTT. It encodes CASSTVEHTEAFF.

The rearrangement uses TRBV29-1 and TRBJ2-1; TRBD2 is a possible D gene (6 bases). Per germline, CDR1 SQVTM and CDR2 ANQGSEA. Deletions cut 8 bases from V and 3 bases from J, with 14 bases between. This CDR3 has 13 residues. CDR3 nucleotides: TGCAGCCCCCGAGGAGGGGTCTACAATGAGCAGTTCTTC. Its protein product is CSPRGGVYNEQFF.

This clone was seen only a few times. V is TRBV29-1 and J is TRBJ2-7; D perhaps matches TRBD1 (5 bases). Germline-derived CDR1 and CDR2 are SQVTM and ANQGSEA. Trimming took off 6 bases at V and 7 bases at J, with 22 bases between the two ends. The CDR3 runs to 14 residues. The CDR3 sequence: CSVALDGQGGEQYF. The DNA for the CDR3 is TGCAGCGTGGCTTTAGATGGGCAGGGTGGAGAGCAGTACTTC.

This chain joins TRBV6-4 and TRBJ2-7; D remains unclear. Germline V gives CDR1 MRHNA, CDR2 SNTAGT. The CDR3 spans 14 residues. With 6 bases removed from V and 4 bases from J, the gap between germline ends came to 16 bases. Here the CDR3 reads CASRPSPRVYEQYF. The CDR3 coding sequence is TGTGCCAGCAGGCCGTCCCCCCGGGTTTACGAGCAGTACTTC.

This clone was detected a few times. The chain recombines TRBV6-6 with TRBJ1-2; D gene unclear. The CDR3 consists of 12 residues. Trimming pared 10 bases from V and 0 bases from J, leaving 9 bases between. CDR1 MNHNY and CDR2 SVGAGI come from the germline V gene (reference sequence). Here the CDR3 reads CATERPNYGYTF. CDR3 sequence (DNA): TGTGCCACGGAGCGACCTAACTATGGCTACACCTTC.

The CDR3 is CASSGGSLSPQYF. DNA of the CDR3: TGTGCCAGCAGCGGGGGGTCGCTTTCTCCCCAGTACTTC. The gene calls are TRBV9 and TRBJ2-5, with D possibly being TRBD1 or TRBD2 (5 bases each). The CDR3 has 13 amino acids. The V end lost 3 bases, the J end lost 9 bases, and 15 bases lay between the germline ends. The germline V gene encodes CDR1 SGDLS and CDR2 YYNGEE.

The chain recombines TRBV19 with TRBJ2-7, with TRBD2 as a possible D gene (7 bases). Germline V lookup: CDR1 LNHDA, CDR2 SQIVND (reference sequence). This CDR3 spans 15 amino acids. V was cut by 0 bases and J by 6 bases, with 15 bases left in between. This chain's CDR3 is CASSIDGGLSREQYF. In DNA, the CDR3 is TGTGCCAGTAGTATAGACGGGGGGCTCTCTCGCGAGCAGTACTTC. The full variable domain, its missing parts supplied by reference TRBV19 and TRBJ2-7, is DGGITQSPKYLFRKEGQNVTLSCEQNLNHDAMYWYRQDPGQGLRLIYYSQIVNDFQKGDIAEGYSVSREKKESFPLTVTSAQKNPTAFYLCASSIDGGLSREQYFGPGTRLTVT.

The rearrangement joins TRBV7-2 to TRBJ2-2; either TRBD1 or TRBD2 may supply D (5 bases each). Germline CDR1 is SGHTA and CDR2 is FQGNSA. This CDR3 region has 22 residues. The V and J ends lost 0 bases and 4 bases respectively, with 30 bases between them. CDR3 residues: CASSLAVLGPPKGEFSTGELFF. The CDR3 DNA follows: TGTGCCAGCAGCTTAGCGGTCTTGGGGCCCCCAAAAGGGGAGTTTAGCACCGGGGAGCTGTTTTTT.

The chain couples TRBV2 to TRBJ2-1; perhaps D is TRBD1 or TRBD2 (6 bases each). The CDR3 loop spans 15 amino acids. CDR1 SNHLY and CDR2 FYNNEI come from the germline V gene. Trimming removed 5 bases at V and 5 bases at J, with 16 bases between. The CDR3 protein is CASSRGRVSDNEQFF. CDR3 nucleotide sequence: TGTGCCAGCAGTCGGGGGCGGGTCTCGGACAATGAGCAGTTCTTC.

CDR3: CASSVAGTSGNEQFF. The DNA for the CDR3 is TGTGCCAGCAGCGTAGCCGGGACTAGCGGCAATGAGCAGTTCTTC. This chain uses TRBV9 with TRBJ2-1, with 11 bases that match TRBD2. V lost 0 bases, J lost 6 bases, and 2 bases stayed unmatched. CDR1 is SGDLS and CDR2 is YYNGEE in the germline V gene. The CDR3 has 15 residues.

This clone was found a few times. The chain couples TRBV6-8 to TRBJ1-5; D is perhaps TRBD1 (6 bases). Trimming pared 6 bases from V and 0 bases from J, leaving 15 bases between. Germline assignment: CDR1 MNHGY and CDR2 SAAAGT. The CDR3 is made up of 16 amino acids. CDR3 sequence (DNA): TGTGCCAGCAGGCACCCGACAGGCCTTAGCAATCAGCCCCAGCATTTT. The encoded protein is CASRHPTGLSNQPQHF.

The chain employs TRBV6-5 and TRBJ1-2; D may be TRBD1 (6 bases). Trimming removed 7 bases from V and 8 bases from J, with 20 bases in between. The CDR3 consists of 14 residues. The germline gives CDR1 MNHEY, CDR2 SVGAGI. The CDR3 sequence: CASTSPEGVEGYTF. CDR3 bases: TGTGCCAGCACCTCACCAGAGGGGGTAGAAGGCTACACCTTC.

The J gene is TRBJ1-6, the V gene TRBV28; a possible D gene is TRBD1 (5 bases). V was shortened by 5 bases and J by 10 bases, with 18 bases between the two germline ends. The CDR3 length is 15 residues. The germline V gene encodes CDR1 MDHEN and CDR2 SYDVKM. CDR3 sequence reads: CASSGSGERDSPLHF. CDR3 DNA sequence: TGTGCCAGCAGTGGATCGGGGGAAAGGGACTCACCCCTCCACTTT. The full variable domain, its missing parts supplied by reference TRBV28 and TRBJ1-6, is DVKVTQSSRYLVKRTGEKVFLECVQDMDHENMFWYRQDPGLGLRLIYFSYDVKMKEKGDIPEGYSVSREKKERFSLILESASTNQTSMYLCASSGSGERDSPLHFGNGTRLTVT.

The chain combines TRBV6-6 with TRBJ1-2; D unclear. The germline V and J ends were trimmed by 9 bases and 2 bases, with 7 bases remaining between them. This CDR3 spans 11 amino acids. Germline CDR1 and CDR2: MNHNY and SVGAGI (reference sequence). This CDR3 is CASCRNYGYTF. In DNA form, the CDR3 reads TGTGCCAGTTGCCGAAACTATGGCTACACCTTC.

This clone was detected only a few times. The chain couples TRBV7-9 to TRBJ2-1; the match to TRBD2 covers 8 bases. The V gene end was trimmed by 5 bases and the J gene end by 1 base; junction bases not matched to a gene: 7. Germline V gene lookup returns CDR1 SEHNR and CDR2 FQNEAQ (reference sequence). The CDR3 sequence is 16 residues long. The CDR3 DNA reads as TGTGCCAGCAGCGGAACGGGACTAGGGTCCTACAATGAGCAGTTCTTC. Its translation is CASSGTGLGSYNEQFF.

The CDR3 sequence: CATSRSNSPLHF. The CDR3 DNA sequence: TGTGCCACCAGCAGATCAAATTCACCCCTCCACTTT. The chain employs TRBV15 and TRBJ1-6; D is unclear. The CDR3 length is 12 residues. Looked up from germline, CDR1 is LNHNV and CDR2 is YYDKDF (reference sequence). The V gene lost 2 bases and the J gene lost 7 bases, with 3 bases spanning the gap.

The chain carries TRBV19 and TRBJ2-7; D remains ambiguous. CDR3 length: 14 residues. Trimming took 1 base from V and 3 from J, leaving 10 bases between them. Germline CDR1 LNHDA, CDR2 SQIVND (reference sequence). Here the CDR3 DNA reads TGTGCCAGTAGTATAGTTGTGGACGGCTACGAGCAGTACTTC. It codes for CASSIVVDGYEQYF.

The chain joins TRBV9 to TRBJ2-5; a possible D gene is TRBD1 (6 bases). Germline V gene lookup returns CDR1 SGDLS and CDR2 YYNGEE. V shed 1 base and J shed 0 bases, with 7 bases lying between them. The CDR3 is 14 residues long. CDR3 residues: CASSVWDNQETQYF. The CDR3 coding sequence is TGTGCCAGCAGCGTATGGGACAACCAAGAGACCCAGTACTTC.

The genes are TRBV19 and TRBJ2-1; no reliable D call. Germline V gene data show CDR1 as LNHDA and CDR2 as SQIVND (reference sequence). The CDR3 is 13 residues long. With 5 bases removed from V and 0 bases from J, the gap between germline ends came to 5 bases. The CDR3 nucleotides are TGTGCCAGTAGTTTTGCCTCCTACAATGAGCAGTTCTTC. This sequence encodes CASSFASYNEQFF.

Only a few counts were recorded for this clone. The rearrangement uses TRBV10-3 and TRBJ2-7; perhaps TRBD2 as D (6 bases). V was cut by 0 bases and J by 0 bases, with 12 bases left in between. The CDR3 has 16 amino acids. CDR1 and CDR2 from the germline V gene are ENHRY and SYGVKD. CDR3 bases: TGTGCCATCAGTGAGTCTCGGGGGTACAGCTCCTACGAGCAGTACTTC. Encoded protein: CAISESRGYSSYEQYF.

The chain recombines TRBV5-1 with TRBJ2-7; TRBD1 matches at 7 bases. From germline, CDR1 is SGHRS and CDR2 YFSETQ. The CDR3 covers 14 residues. The V and J ends lost 6 bases and 4 bases, in that order; junction bases with no gene match: 10. As DNA, the CDR3 is TGCGCCAGCAACTTTGGACAGGTCGGGTACGAGCAGTACTTC. Translated: CASNFGQVGYEQYF. The variable domain in full, completed from reference TRBV5-1 and TRBJ2-7, reads KAGVTQTPRYLIKTRGQQVTLSCSPISGHRSVSWYQQTPGQGLQFLFEYFSETQRNKGNFPGRFSGRQFSNSRSEMNVSTLELGDSALYLCASNFGQVGYEQYFGPGTRLTVT.

V and J are TRBV27 and TRBJ1-2, with unresolved D. Germline CDR1 MNHEY, CDR2 SMNVEV (reference sequence). The length of the CDR3 is 12 residues. With 4 bases removed from V and 8 bases from J, the gap between germline ends came to 11 bases. Here the CDR3 DNA reads TGTGCCAGCAGTTCCGGACTCACGGGCTACACCTTC. Protein sequence: CASSSGLTGYTF.

The chain joins TRBV27 to TRBJ1-5, with TRBD1 matching over 9 bases. Germline V gives CDR1 MNHEY, CDR2 SMNVEV (reference sequence). The V and J ends lost 3 bases and 4 bases, in that order; junction bases with no gene match: 1. The CDR3 extends over 14 amino acids. The chain's CDR3 is CASSLGQGNQPQHF. The CDR3 DNA sequence: TGTGCCAGCAGTTTGGGACAGGGAAATCAGCCCCAGCATTTT.

V is TRBV4-1 and J is TRBJ2-3, with TRBD1 identical over 9 bases. Germline CDR1 MGHRA, CDR2 YSYEKL. After removal of 3 bases from V and 1 base from J, the junction contained 5 bases not matched to a gene. This CDR3 region has 16 residues. The CDR3 reads CASSQGQGRGTDTQYF. The CDR3 nucleotides read TGCGCCAGCAGCCAGGGACAGGGTCGGGGCACAGATACGCAGTATTTT.

The rearrangement joins TRBV7-9 to TRBJ2-5; 11 nucleotides match TRBD2. CDR1 SEHNR and CDR2 FQNEAQ come from the germline V gene (reference sequence). With V trimmed by 5 bases and J by 5 bases, 7 bases remained unmatched. This CDR3 spans 15 amino acids. The CDR3 spells CASSPTSGVKETQYF. The CDR3, as DNA: TGTGCCAGCAGCCCGACTAGCGGGGTGAAGGAGACCCAGTACTTC.

CDR3 loop: CASSTGALSYEQYF. The CDR3 DNA is TGTGCCAGTAGTACGGGGGCCCTTTCCTACGAGCAGTACTTC. J is TRBJ2-7 and V is TRBV19, with D perhaps given as TRBD1 or TRBD2 (6 bases each). This CDR3 has 14 amino acids. With 4 bases removed from V and 1 base from J, the gap between germline ends came to 11 bases. CDR1 LNHDA and CDR2 SQIVND come from the germline V gene (reference sequence).

DNA of the CDR3: TGTGCCAGCCGATCTGACAGCACAGATACGCAGTATTTT. Amino acids: CASRSDSTDTQYF. The chain employs TRBV25-1 and TRBJ2-3; D gene unclear. Germline values: CDR1 MGHDK, CDR2 SYGVNS. The V and J ends lost 8 bases and 0 bases respectively, with 9 bases between them. This CDR3 is built from 13 residues.

This chain connects TRBV18 to TRBJ1-2, with TRBD1 matching over 12 bases. Germline values: CDR1 KGHSH, CDR2 LQKENI. V lost 3 bases, J lost 6 bases, and 5 bases stayed unmatched. This CDR3 is built from 15 residues. The CDR3 DNA follows: TGTGCCAGCTCACCCGGGACAGGGGGCATCGATGGCTACACCTTC. This translates into CASSPGTGGIDGYTF.